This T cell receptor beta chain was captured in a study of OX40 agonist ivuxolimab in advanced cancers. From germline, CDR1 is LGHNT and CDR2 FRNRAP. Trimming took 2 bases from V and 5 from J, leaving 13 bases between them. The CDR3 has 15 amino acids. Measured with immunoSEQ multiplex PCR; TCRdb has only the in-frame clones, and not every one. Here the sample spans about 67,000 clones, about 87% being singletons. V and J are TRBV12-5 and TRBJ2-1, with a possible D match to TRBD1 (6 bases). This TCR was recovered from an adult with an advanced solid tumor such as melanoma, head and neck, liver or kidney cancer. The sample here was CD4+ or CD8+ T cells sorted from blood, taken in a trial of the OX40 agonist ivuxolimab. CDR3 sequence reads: CASGLSRDINNEQFF. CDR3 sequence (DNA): TGTGCTAGTGGTTTGTCCCGGGACATTAACAATGAGCAGTTCTTC.